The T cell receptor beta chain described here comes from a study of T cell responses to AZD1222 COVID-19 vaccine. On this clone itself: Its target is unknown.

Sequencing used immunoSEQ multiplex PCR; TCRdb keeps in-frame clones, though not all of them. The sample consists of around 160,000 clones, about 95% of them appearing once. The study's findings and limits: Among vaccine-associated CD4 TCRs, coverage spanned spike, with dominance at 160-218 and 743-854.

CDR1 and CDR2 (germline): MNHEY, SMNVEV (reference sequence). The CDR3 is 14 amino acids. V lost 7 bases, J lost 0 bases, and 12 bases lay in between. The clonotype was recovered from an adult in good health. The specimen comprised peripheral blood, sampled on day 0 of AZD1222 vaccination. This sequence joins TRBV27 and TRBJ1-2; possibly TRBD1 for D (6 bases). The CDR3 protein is CASTRTASNYGYTF. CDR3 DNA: TGTGCCAGCACCCGGACAGCCTCTAACTATGGCTACACCTTC.